This T cell receptor (beta chain) stems from a study of CD8+ T cells in alopecia areata. Overall study context: Each of the treated patients was given oral tofacitinib, 5 to 10 mg twice daily, for moderate-to-severe alopecia areata.

Reverse transcription of extracted RNA yielded cDNA, which provided the sequencing template. Measured with immunoSEQ multiplex PCR; TCRdb has only the in-frame clones, and not every one. The repertoire holds 150,000 or so clones, with 47% as singletons. This clone came up a few times. What it binds is unknown. Findings and limits, study-wide: Relative to normal scalp, lesional scalp, especially alopecia totalis/universalis, showed higher clonality.

From alopecia areata patients, lesional scalp punch biopsies and peripheral blood were collected. CD4+ and CD8+ T cells were sorted from PBMCs. Germline assignment: CDR1 SQVTM and CDR2 ANQGSEA. Deletions cut 7 bases from V and 2 bases from J, with 11 bases between. This CDR3 has 12 residues. Sequencing was performed on CD4+ T cells sorted from blood. The V call is TRBV29-1, the J call TRBJ2-5, with unresolved D. This sequence was found in a human donor with alopecia areata. In DNA form, the CDR3 reads TGCAGCGCGGAAATTGGTCAAGAGACCCAGTACTTC. Encoded protein: CSAEIGQETQYF.